These 16 T cell receptor beta chains share one sample of origin, sequenced in a study of cytomegalovirus exposure and HLA in healthy donors (dated by TCRdb to between 2016 and 2019). The library was prepared using the immunoSEQ multiplex PCR assay. For the multiplex PCR, a mixture combining 60 forward primers for TCR Vbeta segments and 13 reverse primers for TCR Jbeta segments was used. The table was pulled from immuneACCESS by TCRdb, which kept in-frame rearrangements only. Such tables lose some clones; where checked, under half of the loss comes from unresolved V genes, and the rest has no known cause. In all, the sample holds about 190,000 clones, and approximately 85% of those were seen once. The ten largest make up approximately 0.74% of the sample. Sequenced: PBMCs. These receptors originate from a woman under 30 in good health and CMV-seronegative.

The chain is built from TRBV12-5 and TRBJ2-7; TRBD2 matches at 7 bases. Germline V CDR1 and CDR2: LGHNT, FRNRAP. The CDR3 extends over 15 amino acids. J lost 4 bases, V lost 5 bases, and 11 bases had no gene match. The CDR3: CASGPYSAGSYEQYF. The CDR3 DNA reads as TGTGCTAGTGGTCCCTATTCAGCGGGGTCATACGAGCAGTACTTC.

The chain couples TRBV11-3 to TRBJ2-7, with TRBD1 matching over 11 bases. The CDR3 runs to 13 residues. Germline CDR1 and CDR2: SGHNT and YENEEA. J lost 12 bases, V lost 6 bases, and 10 bases had no gene match. The CDR3 sequence is CASRPGQGEEGYF. The CDR3 DNA is TGTGCCAGCAGGCCGGGACAGGGGGAAGAGGGGTACTTC.

This chain connects TRBV5-5 to TRBJ2-7, with TRBD1 identical over 8 bases. Germline V gene lookup returns CDR1 SGHKS and CDR2 YYEKEE (reference sequence). This CDR3 is built from 17 residues. The junction had 14 bases not matched to a gene; V was cut back by 4 bases and J by 2 bases. This chain's CDR3 is CASSELPGQGWPYEQYF. CDR3 bases: TGTGCCAGCAGCGAACTTCCAGGACAGGGTTGGCCCTACGAGCAGTACTTC.

A single count supports this clone. The rearrangement joins TRBV6-1 to TRBJ1-1; the match to TRBD1 covers 8 bases. The germline gives CDR1 MNHNS, CDR2 SASEGT. V dropped 9 bases and J dropped 3; count of bases not matched to a gene: 9. There are 14 residues in the CDR3. The CDR3 protein is CASRTGWSYTEAFF. For the CDR3, the DNA is TGTGCCAGTAGGACAGGGTGGTCGTACACTGAAGCTTTCTTT.

This clone was counted only a few times. This chain uses TRBV6-5 with TRBJ1-1; 7 bases fit TRBD1. Looked up from germline, CDR1 is MNHEY and CDR2 is SVGAGI. Trimming at V came to 2 bases and at J to 4 bases, leaving 7 bases not matched to a gene. The CDR3 length is 15 residues. This CDR3 reads CASSYVRGKSTEAFF. The CDR3 DNA is TGTGCCAGCAGTTACGTCAGGGGGAAGAGCACTGAAGCTTTCTTT.

The J gene is TRBJ2-7, the V gene TRBV27, with 7 bases that match TRBD2. V lost 5 bases, J lost 0 bases, and 4 bases stayed unmatched. Germline values: CDR1 MNHEY, CDR2 SMNVEV (reference sequence). There are 14 residues in the CDR3. The CDR3 sequence: CASSPERDSYEQYF. CDR3 in DNA: TGTGCCAGCAGTCCCGAGCGGGACTCCTACGAGCAGTACTTC.

The sample holds one count of this clone. The V and J genes are TRBV13 and TRBJ2-3; 7 bases are a match to TRBD1. CDR1 and CDR2 (germline): PRHDT, FYEKMQ (reference sequence). The CDR3 loop spans 16 amino acids. V lost 2 bases to trimming and J lost 5 bases; unmatched junction nucleotides: 10. The CDR3 DNA reads TGTGCCAGCAGCTTAAGTACAGGGGTAAAAATAGATACGCAGTATTTT. Amino acid sequence: CASSLSTGVKIDTQYF.

J is TRBJ2-6 and V is TRBV9; 12 bases are a match to TRBD2. CDR1 is SGDLS, CDR2 YYNGEE, per germline. This CDR3 has 18 amino acids. With 3 bases clipped from V and 4 bases from J, the junction kept 8 bases outside the gene matches. The CDR3 coding sequence is TGTGCCAGCAGCGGATCTAGCGGGGGGGCGTTAGGGGCCAACGTCCTGACTTTC. The encoded protein is CASSGSSGGALGANVLTF.

The chain links TRBV5-4 to TRBJ2-7; perhaps TRBD2 as D (6 bases). Germline V CDR1 and CDR2: SGHNT, YYREEE (reference sequence). V was trimmed by 5 bases and J by 2 bases, leaving 8 bases between them. The CDR3 loop spans 12 amino acids. CDR3 DNA sequence: TGTGCCAGCAGTTGGGGGGCCTACGAGCAGTACTTC. This sequence encodes CASSWGAYEQYF.

The J gene is TRBJ2-4, the V gene TRBV2, with 7 positions matching TRBD2. V was pared by 6 bases and J by 1 base, with 3 bases of the junction left unmatched. The CDR3 has 14 residues. Germline V CDR1 and CDR2: SNHLY, FYNNEI. The CDR3 loop is CASSGLVAKNIQYF. The CDR3 DNA reads as TGTGCCAGCAGCGGACTAGTGGCCAAAAACATTCAGTACTTC.

This rearrangement joins TRBV6-5 to TRBJ2-7; 7 positions match TRBD1. Germline CDR1 MNHEY, CDR2 SVGAGI. The V and J ends lost 0 bases and 5 bases, in that order; junction bases with no gene match: 10. This CDR3 has 16 residues. CDR3 residues: CASSYSSRGRLDEQYF. The DNA for the CDR3 is TGTGCCAGCAGTTACTCGAGTAGGGGGCGTTTGGACGAGCAGTACTTC.

As DNA, the CDR3 is TGTGCCAGCAGGCCCTCAGGCGGGGCCAACGTCCTGACTTTC. This gives the protein CASRPSGGANVLTF. The chain is built from TRBV27 and TRBJ2-6, with D hard to call. The CDR3 totals 14 residues. Looked up from germline, CDR1 is MNHEY and CDR2 is SMNVEV (reference sequence). Trimming took 6 bases from V and 4 from J, leaving 10 bases between them.

The CDR3 sequence: CASRSQGGYEQYF. DNA for the CDR3: TGTGCCAGCAGGAGTCAGGGTGGTTACGAGCAGTACTTC. This chain uses TRBV27 with TRBJ2-7; perhaps TRBD1 as D (5 bases). V lost 6 bases and J lost 4, with 13 bases in between. Germline CDR1 is MNHEY and CDR2 is SMNVEV (reference sequence). CDR3 length: 13 amino acids.

This sequence joins TRBV18 and TRBJ1-1; D gene uncertain. Germline V gives CDR1 KGHSH, CDR2 LQKENI. V gave up 0 bases and J gave up 3 bases, with 5 bases separating them. CDR3 length: 13 amino acids. This CDR3 reads CASSPPGDTEAFF. The DNA of the CDR3 is TGTGCCAGCTCACCACCCGGGGACACTGAAGCTTTCTTT.

This sequence joins TRBV30 and TRBJ2-7; D might be TRBD2 (5 bases). Between the trimmed V and J ends, which lost 1 base and 0 bases, there was a span of 10 bases. The CDR3 runs 14 residues. Germline V CDR1 and CDR2: GTSNPN, SVGIG (reference sequence). The CDR3: CAWSDPGISYEQYF. The CDR3 DNA reads TGTGCCTGGAGTGATCCCGGGATCTCCTACGAGCAGTACTTC.

In its sample, this clone was seen a few times. This chain joins TRBV5-4 and TRBJ2-3; 9 nucleotides match TRBD2. Germline trimming cut 0 bases from V and 0 bases from J; bases unmatched to any gene: 5. Germline values: CDR1 SGHNT, CDR2 YYREEE (reference sequence). The CDR3 extends over 17 amino acids. The CDR3 loop reads CASSLDPSGISTDTQYF. DNA for the CDR3: TGTGCCAGCAGCTTGGACCCTAGCGGGATAAGCACAGATACGCAGTATTTT.